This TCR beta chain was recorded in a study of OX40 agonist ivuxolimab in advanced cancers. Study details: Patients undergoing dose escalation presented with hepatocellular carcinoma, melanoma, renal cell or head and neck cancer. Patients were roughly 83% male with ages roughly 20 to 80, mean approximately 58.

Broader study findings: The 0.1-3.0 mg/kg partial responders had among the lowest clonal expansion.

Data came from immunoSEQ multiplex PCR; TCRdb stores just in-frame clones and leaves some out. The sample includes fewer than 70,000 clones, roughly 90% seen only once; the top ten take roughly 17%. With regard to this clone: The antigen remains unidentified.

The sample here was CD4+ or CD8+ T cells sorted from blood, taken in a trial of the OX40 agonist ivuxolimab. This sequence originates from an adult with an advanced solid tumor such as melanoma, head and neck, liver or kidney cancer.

CDR3 amino acids: CASSLAWASSYNEQFF. Here the CDR3 DNA reads TGTGCCAGCAGCTTAGCGTGGGCTAGTTCCTACAATGAGCAGTTCTTC. The chain has TRBV11-2 and TRBJ2-1; no reliable D call. Germline V gene data show CDR1 as SGHAT and CDR2 as FQNNGV. V lost 1 base and J lost 1, with 11 bases in between. The CDR3 covers 16 residues.